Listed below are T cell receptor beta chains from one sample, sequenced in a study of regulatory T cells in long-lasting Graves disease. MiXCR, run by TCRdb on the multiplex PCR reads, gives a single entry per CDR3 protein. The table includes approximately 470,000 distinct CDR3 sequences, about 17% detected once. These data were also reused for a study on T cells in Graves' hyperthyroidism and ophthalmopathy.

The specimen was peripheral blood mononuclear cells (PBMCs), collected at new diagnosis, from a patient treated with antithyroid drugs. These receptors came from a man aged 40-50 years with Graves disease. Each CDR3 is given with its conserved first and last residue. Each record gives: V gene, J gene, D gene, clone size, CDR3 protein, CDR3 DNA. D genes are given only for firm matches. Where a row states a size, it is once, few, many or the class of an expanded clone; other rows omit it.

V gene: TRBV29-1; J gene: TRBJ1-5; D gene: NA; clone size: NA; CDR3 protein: CSVEVRGRLSNQPQHF; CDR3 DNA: TGCAGCGTTGAAGTTCGAGGGAGACTCAGCAATCAGCCCCAGCATTTT
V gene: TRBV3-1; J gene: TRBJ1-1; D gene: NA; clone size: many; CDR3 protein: CASSPLVNTEAFF; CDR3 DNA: TGTGCCAGCAGCCCCCTCGTCAACACTGAAGCTTTCTTT
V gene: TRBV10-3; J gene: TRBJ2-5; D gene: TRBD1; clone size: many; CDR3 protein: CAISAAGQGETQYF; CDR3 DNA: TGTGCCATCAGTGCCGCCGGACAGGGAGAGACCCAGTACTTC
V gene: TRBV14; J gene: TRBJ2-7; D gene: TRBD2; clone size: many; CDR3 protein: CASSHGGNYPSEQYF; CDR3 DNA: TGTGCCAGCAGCCACGGGGGGAACTATCCCTCCGAGCAGTACTTC
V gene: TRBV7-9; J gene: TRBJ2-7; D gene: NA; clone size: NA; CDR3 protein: CASSLIRTYEQYF; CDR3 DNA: TGTGCCAGCAGCTTGATCAGAACCTACGAGCAGTACTTC
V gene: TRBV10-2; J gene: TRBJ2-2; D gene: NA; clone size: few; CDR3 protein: CASSEEAGFGELFF; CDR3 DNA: TGCGCCAGCAGTGAGGAGGCTGGGTTCGGGGAGCTGTTTTTT
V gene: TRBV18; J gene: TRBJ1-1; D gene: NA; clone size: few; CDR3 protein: CASSPKETSSTEAFF; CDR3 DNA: TGTGCCAGCTCACCCAAAGAGACGTCGAGCACTGAAGCTTTCTTT
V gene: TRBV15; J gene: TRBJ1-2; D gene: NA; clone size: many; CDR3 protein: CATSREGQARIF; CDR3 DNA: TGTGCCACCAGCAGAGAAGGGCAGGCGCGTATCTTC
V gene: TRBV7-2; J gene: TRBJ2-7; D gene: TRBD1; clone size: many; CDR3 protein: CASSSTTGLEQYF; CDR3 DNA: TGTGCCAGCAGCTCCACGACAGGGCTCGAGCAGTACTTC
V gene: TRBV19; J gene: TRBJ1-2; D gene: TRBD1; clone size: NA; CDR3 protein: CASGRTGIFNTF; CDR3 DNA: TGTGCCAGTGGGCGGACAGGGATTTTTAACACCTTC
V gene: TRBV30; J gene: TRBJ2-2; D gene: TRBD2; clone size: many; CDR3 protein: CACLHKPGRADAGELFF; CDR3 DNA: TGTGCCTGTCTTCATAAGCCCGGGAGGGCCGATGCCGGGGAGCTGTTTTTT
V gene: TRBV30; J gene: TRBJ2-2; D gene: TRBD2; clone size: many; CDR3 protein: CAYSGGPYTGELFF; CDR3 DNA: TGTGCCTATTCGGGAGGGCCTTACACCGGGGAGCTGTTTTTT
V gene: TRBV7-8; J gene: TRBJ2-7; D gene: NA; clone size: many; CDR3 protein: CASSHNSQVPFSYEQYF; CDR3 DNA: TGTGCCAGCAGCCATAATTCGCAAGTTCCCTTCTCCTACGAGCAGTACTTC
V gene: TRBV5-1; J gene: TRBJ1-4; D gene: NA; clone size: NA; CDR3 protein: CASSTNRLPNEKLFF; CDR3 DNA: TGCGCCAGCAGCACCAACAGGCTACCTAATGAAAAACTGTTTTTT
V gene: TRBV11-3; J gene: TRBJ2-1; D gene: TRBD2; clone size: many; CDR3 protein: CASSLMTSGYNEQFF; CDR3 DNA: TGTGCCAGCAGCTTAATGACTAGCGGGTACAATGAGCAGTTCTTC
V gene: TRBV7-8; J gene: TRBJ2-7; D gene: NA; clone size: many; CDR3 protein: CASSFAQGGYEQYF; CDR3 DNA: TGTGCCAGCAGCTTCGCGCAGGGGGGCTACGAGCAGTACTTC
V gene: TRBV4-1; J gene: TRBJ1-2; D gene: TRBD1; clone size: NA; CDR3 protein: CASSDRDRGNYGYTF; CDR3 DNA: TGCGCCAGCAGCGATAGGGACAGGGGGAACTATGGCTACACCTTC
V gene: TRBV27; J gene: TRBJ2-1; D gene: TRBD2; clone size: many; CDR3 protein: CASRPLAGGSYNEQFF; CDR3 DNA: TGTGCCAGCAGACCCCTAGCGGGAGGATCCTACAATGAGCAGTTCTTC
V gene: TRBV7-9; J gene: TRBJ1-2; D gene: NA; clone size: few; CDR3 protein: CASSLTGFEGYTF; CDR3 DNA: TGTGCCAGCAGCTTAACCGGATTCGAGGGCTACACCTTC
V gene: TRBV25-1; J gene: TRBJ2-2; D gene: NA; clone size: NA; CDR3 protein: CASSEGDTGELFF; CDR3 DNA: TGTGCCAGCAGTGAGGGTGACACCGGGGAGCTGTTTTTT
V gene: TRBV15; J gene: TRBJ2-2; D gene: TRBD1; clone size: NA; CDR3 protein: CATSRKPKTGGYWSKSTGELFF; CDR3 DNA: TGTGCCACCAGCAGAAAACCCAAGACAGGGGGATATTGGTCGAAAAGCACCGGGGAGCTGTTTTTT
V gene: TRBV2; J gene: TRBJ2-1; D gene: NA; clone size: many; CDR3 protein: CASSVSLSKCF; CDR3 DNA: TGTGCCAGCAGTGTCTCCTTAAGTAAGTGCTTC
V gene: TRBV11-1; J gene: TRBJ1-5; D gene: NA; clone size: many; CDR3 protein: CASSPGAGQPQHF; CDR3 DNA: TGTGCCAGCAGCCCGGGGGCCGGTCAGCCCCAGCATTTT
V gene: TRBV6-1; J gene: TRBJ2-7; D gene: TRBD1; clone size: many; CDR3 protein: CASSENRGYEQYF; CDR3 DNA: TGTGCCAGCAGTGAGAACAGGGGCTACGAGCAGTACTTC
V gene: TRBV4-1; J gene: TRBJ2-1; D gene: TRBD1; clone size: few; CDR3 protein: CASSREGAGGLYEQFF; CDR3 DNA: TGCGCCAGCAGTAGGGAAGGGGCAGGGGGCTTATATGAGCAGTTCTTC
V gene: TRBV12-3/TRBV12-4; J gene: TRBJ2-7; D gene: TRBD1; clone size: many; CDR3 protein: CASSLTGTGEQYF; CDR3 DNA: TGTGCCAGCAGTTTAACTGGGACAGGCGAGCAGTACTTC
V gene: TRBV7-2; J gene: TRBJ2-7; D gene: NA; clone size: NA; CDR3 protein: CASSFYICSARDASSGPYEQYF; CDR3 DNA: NA
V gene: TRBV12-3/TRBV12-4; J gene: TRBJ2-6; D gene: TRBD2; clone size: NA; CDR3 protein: CASSASRGGTGANVLTF; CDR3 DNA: TGTGCCAGCAGTGCATCCCGGGGGGGGACCGGGGCCAACGTCCTGACTTTC
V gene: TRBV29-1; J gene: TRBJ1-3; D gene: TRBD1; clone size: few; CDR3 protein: CSVEGPGQSGNTIYF; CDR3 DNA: TGCAGCGTTGAAGGCCCGGGACAGTCTGGAAACACCATATATTTT
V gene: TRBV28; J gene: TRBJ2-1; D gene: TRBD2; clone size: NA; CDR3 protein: CASSPGGLRPGLAGPNEQFF; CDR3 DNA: TGTGCCAGCAGTCCGGGGGGCCTACGGCCGGGACTAGCGGGCCCCAATGAGCAGTTCTTC
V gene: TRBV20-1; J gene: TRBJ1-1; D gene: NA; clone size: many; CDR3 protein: CSASPLTRERTEAFF; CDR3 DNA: TGCAGTGCTAGCCCCTTGACACGGGAGCGCACTGAAGCTTTCTTT
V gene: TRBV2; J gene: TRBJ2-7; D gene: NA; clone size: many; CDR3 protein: CASGTGFSYEQYF; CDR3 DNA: TGTGCCAGCGGAACAGGGTTCTCCTACGAGCAGTACTTC
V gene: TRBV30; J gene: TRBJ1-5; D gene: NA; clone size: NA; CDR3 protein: CAWSVGGAGGPQHF; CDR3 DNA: TGTGCCTGGAGTGTGGGTGGCGCTGGGGGTCCCCAGCATTTT
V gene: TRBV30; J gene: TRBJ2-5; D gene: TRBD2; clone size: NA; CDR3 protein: CAWRGREGQETQYF; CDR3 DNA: TGTGCCTGGAGGGGGCGGGAGGGCCAAGAGACCCAGTACTTC
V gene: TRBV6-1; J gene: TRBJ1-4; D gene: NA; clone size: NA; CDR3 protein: CASSPTGNTNEKLFF; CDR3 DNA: TGTGCCAGCAGTCCAACAGGGAACACTAATGAAAAACTGTTTTTT
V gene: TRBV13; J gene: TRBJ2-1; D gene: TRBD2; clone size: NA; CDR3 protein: CASTSGRDFEQFF; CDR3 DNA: TGTGCCAGCACCAGCGGGAGGGATTTTGAGCAGTTCTTC
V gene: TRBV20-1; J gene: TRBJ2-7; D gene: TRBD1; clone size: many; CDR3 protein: CSALRTGTYEQYF; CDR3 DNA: TGCAGTGCGTTGAGGACAGGGACCTACGAGCAGTACTTC
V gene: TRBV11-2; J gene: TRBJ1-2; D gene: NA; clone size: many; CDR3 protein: CASSLAKDGYTF; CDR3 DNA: TGTGCCAGCAGCTTAGCCAAGGACGGCTACACCTTC
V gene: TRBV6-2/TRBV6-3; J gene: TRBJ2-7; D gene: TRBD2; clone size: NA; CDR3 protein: CASIRGAGGPLEGEQYF; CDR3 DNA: TGTGCCAGCATTCGGGGGGCGGGAGGGCCCCTCGAAGGCGAGCAGTACTTC
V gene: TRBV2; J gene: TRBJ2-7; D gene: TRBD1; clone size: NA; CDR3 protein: CASSGVGTGGSYEQYF; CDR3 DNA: TGTGCCAGCAGTGGAGTAGGGACAGGGGGCTCCTACGAGCAGTACTTC
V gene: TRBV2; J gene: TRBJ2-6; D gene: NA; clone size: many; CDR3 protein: CASSPTGSGANVLTF; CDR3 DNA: TGTGCCAGCAGCCCAACAGGGTCCGGGGCCAACGTCCTGACTTTC
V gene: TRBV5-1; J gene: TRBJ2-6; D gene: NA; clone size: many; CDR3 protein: CASSLVRGSGANVLTF; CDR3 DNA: TGCGCCAGCAGCTTGGTGCGTGGTTCTGGGGCCAACGTCCTGACTTTC
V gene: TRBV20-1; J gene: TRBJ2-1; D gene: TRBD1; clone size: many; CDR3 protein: CSAPSLSGGDYNEQFF; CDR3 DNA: TGCAGTGCACCCTCCCTTTCAGGGGGAGACTACAATGAGCAGTTCTTC
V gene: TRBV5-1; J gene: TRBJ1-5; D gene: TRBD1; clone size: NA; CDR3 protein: CASSLDGTGHQPQHF; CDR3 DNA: TGCGCCAGCAGCTTGGATGGGACAGGTCATCAGCCCCAGCATTTT
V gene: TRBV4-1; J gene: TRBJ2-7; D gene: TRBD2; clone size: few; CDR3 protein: CASSQVLAELSYEQYF; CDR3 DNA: TGCGCCAGCAGCCAAGTTCTAGCGGAGTTATCCTACGAGCAGTACTTC
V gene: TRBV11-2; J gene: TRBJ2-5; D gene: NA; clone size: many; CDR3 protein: CASSPSQTQYF; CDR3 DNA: TGTGCCAGCAGCCCTAGCCAGACCCAGTACTTC
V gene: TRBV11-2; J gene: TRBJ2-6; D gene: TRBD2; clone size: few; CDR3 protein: CASSASTSGRTAGANVLTF; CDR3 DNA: TGTGCCAGCAGCGCCTCGACTAGCGGGAGGACAGCTGGGGCCAACGTCCTGACTTTC
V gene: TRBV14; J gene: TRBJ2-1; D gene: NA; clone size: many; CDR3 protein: CASSRLLAGNNEQFF; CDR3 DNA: TGTGCCAGCAGCCGGCTCCTAGCTGGCAACAATGAGCAGTTCTTC